This TCR beta chain was documented in a study of cytomegalovirus exposure and HLA in healthy donors (dated by TCRdb to 2017 to 2019). A note on the overall study: An earlier analysis of approximately 640 of the donors reported about 250 Gb of sequence data and 100 million to 130 million unique TCR beta sequences from roughly 200 million T cells. Roughly 300 gigabases of sequencing data and approximately 85 million unique TCR sequences were included in an early release covering several hundred HLA-typed donors. Among the roughly 410 genotyped donors, around 81% belonged to the genetic ancestry cluster associated with self-reported Caucasian donors. The study was designed to test whether signatures of past pathogen exposure could be identified by cataloging public T cell receptors. The study profiled the T cell repertoires of 666 subjects by immunosequencing and related them to cytomegalovirus serostatus. In addition to the first cohort of 650 to 750 subjects, a separate validation cohort of 120 different subjects was used. The study combined high-throughput TCR immunosequencing, statistical association of individual TCRs with disease status, and machine learning to predict cytomegalovirus infection status. In a later analysis, previously published TCR beta repertoires from 550 to 700 donors were re-analyzed and high-resolution HLA genotyping was added so that TCR occurrence patterns could be studied. Rather than using new phenotypic data, the later analysis identified candidate immune exposures from TCR beta sequences and from how often those sequences occurred across donors. An earlier analysis of several hundred of the donors applied high-throughput TCR beta sequencing to assess whether each TCR beta V gene segment acted as functional or pseudogenic. Donor age, sex, ethnicity and CMV serostatus were collected together with the repertoire data. In a later genetic analysis, genome-wide SNP genotypes for about three fifths of the 666 donors were used, and that subset was treated as a discovery cohort. All discovery cohort repertoires had been generated on a single sequencing platform. HLA typing covered class I and class II loci at four-digit resolution. Typing coverage varied by locus: roughly 620-640 donors for A, B, C, DRB1 and DQB1; roughly 520 for DQA1; approximately 570 for DPA1; some 470 for DPB1. Four or five DR-DQ haplotypes were treated as single units for association and clustering because of strong linkage in the cohort. Among 300 to 450 genotyped donors of the cohort, an average of approximately 250,000 unique TCR beta nucleotide sequences were sequenced per donor, around a sixth of them non-productive. On the study overall, not on this receptor specifically: A later analysis found that TCR association rates varied across HLA loci, with DRB1 alleles showing the most associated TCRs and HLA-C alleles the fewest. A cluster of highly shared sequence variants was judged likely to represent a technical artifact of the sequencing pipeline. The authors suggested that the approach could potentially be generalized to other disease states and immunological phenotypes. The only immune exposure information available for the cohort was CMV serostatus. A later analysis found that HLA-associated TCR beta chains were more clonally expanded and had lower generation probabilities than equally common non-associated chains. A few of the identified cytomegalovirus-associated TCR beta chains were confirmed in vitro to be specific for cytomegalovirus antigens. A later analysis found that most CMV-associated TCR beta chains appeared HLA-restricted, with HLA associations seemingly driven largely by CMV exposure. In an earlier analysis of approximately 600 of the donors, most TCR beta V segments were observed in productive rearrangements about 90% or about 30% of the time, broadly matching IMGT annotations. Because HLA typing was unavailable for some donors at each locus, only the typed subset was used in association tests. Correlated functional status among segregating V segments might be attributable to linkage disequilibrium, but an unknown experimental factor could not be ruled out. A later analysis associated about 17,000 TCR beta sequences with specific HLA alleles at a false discovery rate of 0.05. According to a later genetic analysis, donors in an Asian-associated ancestry cluster had fewer N-insertions in productive TCRs than the approximately 700-donor mean. Presence/absence analyses assumed roughly uniform sequencing depth across donors, an assumption that may not hold. In both the original and validation cohorts, the classifier was reported to diagnose cytomegalovirus status with high specificity and sensitivity. Most TCR sequences were observed very rarely across donors, whereas some public TCRs were present in many individuals. A later genetic analysis associated a missense DCLRE1C variant with V-gene and J-gene trimming of TCR beta chains, and an independent cohort replicated the association. Several of the top co-occurrence clusters appeared to be linked to parvovirus B19, influenza, CMV and Epstein-Barr virus, according to a later analysis. A total of about 150 TCR beta chains were listed by the study as associated with cytomegalovirus. This cohort had only TCR beta chains sequenced, and the lack of alpha or paired-chain data limited which features could be detected. When HLA alleles, especially DR and DQ, strongly co-occurred, TCR associations were difficult to assign to individual alleles. A further reported finding was that TCR beta sequences accurately predicted the HLA-A and HLA-B alleles for most subjects in the first cohort. Some IMGT-functional V segments, including TRBV6-2 and TRBV6-3, could not be distinguished by the 87-base-pair reads and were therefore excluded. Because counts were too low, 15 or so rarely observed V segments, including chromosome 9 orphons, were excluded from the earlier analysis of fewer than 650 of the donors.

The cohort was made up of 666 healthy bone marrow donors. All cohort members were sampled while nominally healthy, although unrecorded immune exposures were likely present. The donor tested CMV seropositive and was one of the 289 seropositive cohort members. A peripheral blood sample was provided by each donor, and peripheral blood mononuclear cells were used for TCR beta sequencing. Genomic DNA extraction from the blood cell samples was performed with the Qiagen DNeasy Blood Extraction Kit. According to the germline V gene, CDR1 reads SNHLY and CDR2 reads FYNNEI. The CDR3 numbers 16 residues from cysteine through phenylalanine. The only DNA kept is the CDR3, 48 bases in frame from the first base. V and J are truncated by 6 bases and 6 bases respectively, leaving an intervening sequence of 20 bases. Library creation used the immunoSEQ multiplex PCR assay. A mixture of 60 forward primers for TCR Vbeta segments and 13 reverse primers for TCR Jbeta segments was used in the multiplex PCR. Amplification of the CDR3 region of rearranged TCR beta genes was performed with a multiplex PCR assay on genomic DNA. On the Illumina HiSeq System, the amplified TCR beta libraries were sequenced as 87-base-pair reads. As for the original processing: In a later analysis, tens of millions of unique TCR beta chains were counted across the 500 to 700 repertoires, and about 9.9 million of these chains were shared by at least two donors. To remove PCR and sequencing errors, raw reads were error-corrected and collapsed into unique sequences using a nearest-neighbor algorithm that merged closely related sequences. V, D and J gene segments were assigned by aligning CDR3 sequences to IMGT reference sequences. For a sequence to be retained, at least a six-nucleotide match to both a V gene segment and a J gene segment was required. Rearrangements were classified as productive when the CDR3 lacked stop codons and remained in frame with V and J, and all other rearrangements were classified as non-productive. CDR3 was defined by IMGT convention, running from the second conserved V-encoded cysteine to the conserved J-encoded phenylalanine. Sequences without an unambiguous match to a single V gene segment were excluded from the earlier analysis of several hundred of the donors. In an earlier analysis of almost 600 of the donors, a V segment was called functional when productive rearrangements were above 56.7%, and segregating when the standard deviation between donors exceeded 5%. A statistical classification framework was built to diagnose cytomegalovirus status from the catalog of TCR beta chain sequences. In a later analysis, TCR nucleotide sequences were compared against IMGT/GENE-DB human TR gene sequences so that V and J genes could be assigned. The TCRdist pipeline was used in a later analysis to assign CDR3 sequences and most-parsimonious VDJ recombination scenarios. A later analysis defined each TCR beta chain by its CDR3 amino acid sequence plus V-gene family, and excluded reads lacking a unique V-gene family. In a later analysis, fewer than 600 highly shared, low-generation-probability nucleotide sequences were removed to address suspected cross-contamination and a sequencing artifact. A later analysis calculated a clonal expansion index for each public chain from normalized within-repertoire ranks of inferred template counts. In a later analysis, generation probabilities were computed using a VDJ recombination model fitted to out-of-frame rearrangements, and the results were checked against IGoR. In a later analysis, hypergeometric tests were used to score TCR-TCR, TCR-HLA and TCR-CMV co-occurrence, with a repertoire-size bias correction applied to TCR pairs. In a later analysis, false discovery rates were estimated by permuting HLA or CMV assignments 20 times. In a later analysis, co-occurring TCRs were grouped using DBSCAN, with TCRdist sequence similarity added in when clustering inside HLA-allele-positive subsets. For co-occurrence clustering, repertoires with fewer than 30,000 or more than 120,000 public chains were excluded, along with 4 to 6 repertoires with anomalous nucleotide sharing. TCRdb provides this immuneACCESS table in a form limited to in-frame rearrangements. Some clones are lacking; in checked studies, under half of them reflect an unresolved V gene, and why the rest are absent is not known. V and J calls and clone size are given by that table; D and trimming were obtained from the DNA. This sample has over 70,000 clones in its table, and about four fifths of those were observed once. In total, the top ten clones hold roughly 32% of the sample.

With respect to this clone: The target of this receptor is not known. Base-call qualities are not available, and no considerably larger clone is one nucleotide away.

The sequence was obtained from a man over 45 in good health and CMV-seropositive. Sequences were obtained from PBMCs. This sequence uses TRBV2 and TRBJ2-2, with no D gene named confidently. The DNA reads TGTGCCAGCAGGCTATCCCAACTCGTATCTCCCGGGGAGCTGTTTTTT. It codes for CASRLSQLVSPGELFF.